A single sample gave rise to the 16 T cell receptor beta chains below, sequenced in a study of cytomegalovirus exposure and HLA in healthy donors listed by TCRdb under 2017. Library preparation employed the immunoSEQ multiplex PCR assay. The table comes from immuneACCESS by way of TCRdb, which keeps in-frame sequences with V and J called. Part of the clones is missing from these tables; in studies checked, under half for an unresolved V gene and the rest for unknown reasons. For this sample the table gives 260,000 or so clones, of which approximately 88% were detected only once. The top ten clones comprise about 0.85% of the sample. Sequencing was done on a sample of PBMCs. The receptors derive from a woman aged 18-29 years in good health and CMV-seronegative.

CDR3 DNA: TGTGCCACGGGGGACGGTTCGTATAATTCACCCCTCCACTTT. Its translation is CATGDGSYNSPLHF. The rearrangement joins TRBV19 to TRBJ1-6, with D tentatively TRBD1 (5 bases). Trimming removed 10 bases from V and 4 bases from J, with 14 bases in between. From germline, CDR1 is LNHDA and CDR2 SQIVND (reference sequence). This CDR3 is built from 14 residues.

The V call is TRBV7-2, the J call TRBJ2-3; 7 bases align to TRBD1. Germline CDR1 is SGHTA and CDR2 is FQGNSA. Trimming removed 4 bases from V and 4 bases from J; junction bases left unmatched: 14. The CDR3 spans 17 residues. The CDR3 loop reads CASSSSLIGQASDTQYF. Here the CDR3 DNA reads TGTGCCAGCAGCTCCTCTCTGATTGGACAGGCCTCAGATACGCAGTATTTT.

This chain connects TRBV5-1 to TRBJ2-7; 7 bases line up with TRBD2. CDR3 length: 16 amino acids. With V trimmed by 3 bases and J by 3 bases, 12 bases remained unmatched. Germline V gene sequence: CDR1 SGHRS, CDR2 YFSETQ. The CDR3 reads CASSSTRRLAGYEQYF. DNA for the CDR3: TGCGCCAGCAGCTCCACCCGCCGATTAGCGGGCTACGAGCAGTACTTC.

The gene calls are TRBV10-1 and TRBJ2-1; TRBD2 aligns across 12 bases. V gave up 0 bases and J gave up 5 bases; unmatched junction bases: 2. The CDR3 totals 16 residues. Germline V gene data show CDR1 as WNHNN and CDR2 as SYGVQD (reference sequence). The CDR3 protein is CASSESRLAGDNEQFF. The CDR3 DNA reads as TGCGCCAGCAGTGAGTCGAGACTAGCGGGAGACAATGAGCAGTTCTTC.

The chain recombines TRBV28 with TRBJ1-4; D uncertain. This CDR3 contains 14 residues. Between the trimmed V and J ends, which lost 3 bases and 8 bases, there was a span of 13 bases. Germline V lookup: CDR1 MDHEN, CDR2 SYDVKM. CDR3 DNA: TGTGCCAGCAGTTTGGCAATTCCCGGGGAAAAACTGTTTTTT. Protein: CASSLAIPGEKLFF.

In this sample, this clone turned up a few times. The gene calls are TRBV4-1 and TRBJ1-2; D gene uncertain. The CDR3 has 15 amino acids. The germline V gene has CDR1 MGHRA and CDR2 YSYEKL. V was shortened by 1 base and J by 4 bases, with 13 bases between the two germline ends. The CDR3 is CASSQVQPSVYGYTF. In DNA, the CDR3 is TGCGCCAGCAGCCAAGTACAACCCAGCGTCTATGGCTACACCTTC.

The V gene is TRBV6-4, the J gene TRBJ2-1; 8 nucleotides line up with TRBD2. V gave up 6 bases and J gave up 9 bases; unmatched junction bases: 10. Germline CDR1 reads MRHNA; CDR2 reads SNTAGT. The CDR3 is 14 residues long. CDR3 residues: CASRTGPSGGEQFF. DNA for the CDR3: TGTGCCAGCAGAACGGGACCCAGCGGGGGTGAGCAGTTCTTC.

The rearrangement uses TRBV28 and TRBJ2-7; TRBD2 aligns across 8 bases. V lost 6 bases and J lost 3; bases outside the gene matches: 7. Germline V gene lookup returns CDR1 MDHEN and CDR2 SYDVKM. This CDR3 comprises 14 residues. CDR3 nucleotide sequence: TGTGCCAGCAGATACATCGGGACTAGCTACGAGCAGTACTTC. Translating gives CASRYIGTSYEQYF.

The chain employs TRBV2 and TRBJ2-1; 10 bases line up with TRBD1. CDR3 length equals 15 residues. The germline V gene has CDR1 SNHLY and CDR2 FYNNEI. V lost 10 bases to trimming and J lost 0 bases; unmatched junction nucleotides: 6. CDR3 coding DNA: TGTGCCACCTCAGGGGACAGGGGCTCCTACAATGAGCAGTTCTTC. Its protein product is CATSGDRGSYNEQFF.

In the case of this clone: Relative to the germline gene, one junction end is altered; a read error may explain this. This rearrangement joins TRBV7-7 to TRBJ2-7; TRBD1 matches 10 bases. Germline V gives CDR1 SSHAT, CDR2 FNYEAQ (reference sequence). The CDR3 consists of 15 residues. The CDR3 nucleotides are TGTGCTAGCAGCTTATCGACAGGGGGCACCTACGAGCAGTACTTC. Protein sequence: CASSLSTGGTYEQYF.

The CDR3: CASGPIGLAVTGANVLTF. The CDR3, as DNA: TGTGCTAGTGGCCCCATCGGACTAGCGGTTACTGGGGCCAACGTCCTGACTTTC. The J gene is TRBJ2-6, the V gene TRBV12-5, with 10 bases matching TRBD2. The V segment lost 6 bases and the J segment 2 bases; nucleotides outside the gene matches: 10. Germline assignment: CDR1 LGHNT and CDR2 FRNRAP. CDR3 length equals 18 residues.

The chain employs TRBV7-8 and TRBJ2-3, with D unclear. The germline gives CDR1 SGHVS, CDR2 FQNEAQ. Trimming removed 2 bases from V and 0 bases from J, with 9 bases in between. This CDR3 comprises 15 residues. Written as DNA, the CDR3 is TGTGCCAGCAGCTTAATTAGAGAAAGCACAGATACGCAGTATTTT. This codes for CASSLIRESTDTQYF.

This clone was seen a few times. This rearrangement joins TRBV5-1 to TRBJ1-1; no firm D call. V gave up 3 bases and J gave up 11 bases, with 14 bases separating them. Germline V CDR1 and CDR2: SGHRS, YFSETQ. The CDR3 spans 12 residues. The CDR3 bases are TGCGCCAGCAGCTCGGACCTCCGGAGGGCTTTCTTT. Residues: CASSSDLRRAFF.

J is TRBJ2-7 and V is TRBV9; TRBD2 is a possible D gene (6 bases). This CDR3 is built from 16 residues. V was cut by 0 bases and J by 3 bases, with 16 bases left in between. Germline CDR1 is SGDLS and CDR2 is YYNGEE. This CDR3 is CASSVGGGGGLYEQYF. The CDR3 region has the DNA TGTGCCAGCAGCGTAGGTGGGGGAGGAGGGCTCTACGAGCAGTACTTC.

The CDR3 DNA sequence: TGTGCCAGCAGCTTCAGGACATCGGGCAATGAAAAACTGTTTTTT. Its translation is CASSFRTSGNEKLFF. This rearrangement joins TRBV13 to TRBJ1-4, with D perhaps TRBD1 (5 bases). The CDR3 has 15 residues. Between the trimmed V and J ends, which lost 3 bases and 5 bases, there was a span of 13 bases. CDR1 is PRHDT and CDR2 is FYEKMQ in the germline V gene (reference sequence).

The gene calls are TRBV6-6 and TRBJ1-5; 8 nucleotides agree with TRBD1. Unmatched junction bases numbered 4, after V lost 2 bases and J lost 4 bases. The germline gives CDR1 MNHNY, CDR2 SVGAGI (reference sequence). This CDR3 has 15 amino acids. CDR3 in DNA: TGTGCCAGCAGTTACCGCCAGGGGGCAAATCAGCCCCAGCATTTT. Amino acids: CASSYRQGANQPQHF.